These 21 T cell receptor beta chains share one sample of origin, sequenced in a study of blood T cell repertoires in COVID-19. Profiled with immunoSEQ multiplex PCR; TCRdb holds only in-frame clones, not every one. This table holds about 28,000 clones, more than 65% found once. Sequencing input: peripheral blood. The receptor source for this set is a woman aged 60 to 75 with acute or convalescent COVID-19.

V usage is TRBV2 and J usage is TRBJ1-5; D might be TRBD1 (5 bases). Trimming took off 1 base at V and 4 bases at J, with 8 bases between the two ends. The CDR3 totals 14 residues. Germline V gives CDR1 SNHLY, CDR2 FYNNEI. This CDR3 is CASSEGRGNQPQHF. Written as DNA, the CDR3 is TGTGCCAGCAGTGAAGGTCGGGGGAATCAGCCCCAGCATTTT.

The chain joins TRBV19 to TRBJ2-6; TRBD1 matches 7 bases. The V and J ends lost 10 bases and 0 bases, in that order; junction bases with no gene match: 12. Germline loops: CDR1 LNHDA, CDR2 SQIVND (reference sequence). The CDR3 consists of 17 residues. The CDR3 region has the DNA TGTGCCACGTCACCGGGACAGCGATCCTCTGGGGCCAACGTCCTGACTTTC. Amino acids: CATSPGQRSSGANVLTF.

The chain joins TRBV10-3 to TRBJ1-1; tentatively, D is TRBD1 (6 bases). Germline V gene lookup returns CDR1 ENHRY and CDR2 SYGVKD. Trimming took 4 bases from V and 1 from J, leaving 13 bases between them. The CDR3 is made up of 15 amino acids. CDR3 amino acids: CAISGGGGTNTEAFF. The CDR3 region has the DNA TGTGCCATCAGTGGCGGGGGGGGCACGAACACTGAAGCTTTCTTT.

CDR3 nucleotide sequence: TGCGCCAGCAGCTCACTAGCGGGGGGGCCTCAAGAGACCCAGTACTTC. Translating it yields CASSSLAGGPQETQYF. The chain uses TRBV5-1 and TRBJ2-5, with 13 bases fitting TRBD2. The germline V gene encodes CDR1 SGHRS and CDR2 YFSETQ. With 3 bases clipped from V and 2 bases from J, the junction kept 4 bases outside the gene matches. The CDR3 covers 16 residues.

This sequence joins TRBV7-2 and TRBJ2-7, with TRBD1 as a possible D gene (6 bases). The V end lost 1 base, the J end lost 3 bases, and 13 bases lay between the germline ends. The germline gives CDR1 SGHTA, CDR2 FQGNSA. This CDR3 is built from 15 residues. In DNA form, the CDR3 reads TGTGCCAGCAGCTTAGTTTCTTTACAGGGCTACGAGCAGTACTTC. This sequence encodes CASSLVSLQGYEQYF.

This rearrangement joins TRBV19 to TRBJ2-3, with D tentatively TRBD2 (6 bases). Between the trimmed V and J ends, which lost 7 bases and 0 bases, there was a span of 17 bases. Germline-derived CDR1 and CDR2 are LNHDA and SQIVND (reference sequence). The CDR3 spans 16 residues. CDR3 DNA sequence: TGTGCCAGTACCTCGCGGGGTAGCGCAAGCACAGATACGCAGTATTTT. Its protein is CASTSRGSASTDTQYF. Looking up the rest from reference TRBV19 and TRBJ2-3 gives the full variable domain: DGGITQSPKYLFRKEGQNVTLSCEQNLNHDAMYWYRQDPGQGLRLIYYSQIVNDFQKGDIAEGYSVSREKKESFPLTVTSAQKNPTAFYLCASTSRGSASTDTQYFGPGTRLTVL.

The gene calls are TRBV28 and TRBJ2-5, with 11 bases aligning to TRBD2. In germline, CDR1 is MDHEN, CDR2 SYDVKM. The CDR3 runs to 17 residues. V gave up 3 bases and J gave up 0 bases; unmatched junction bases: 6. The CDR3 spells CASSFPRLAGNQETQYF. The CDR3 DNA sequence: TGTGCCAGCAGTTTTCCTCGACTAGCGGGAAACCAAGAGACCCAGTACTTC.

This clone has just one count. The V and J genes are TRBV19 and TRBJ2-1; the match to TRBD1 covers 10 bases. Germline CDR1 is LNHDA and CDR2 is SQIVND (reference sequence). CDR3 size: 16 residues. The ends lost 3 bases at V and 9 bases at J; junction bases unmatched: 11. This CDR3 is CASSIRSGQGLGEQFF. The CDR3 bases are TGTGCCAGTAGTATTCGTTCGGGACAGGGGCTTGGTGAGCAGTTCTTC. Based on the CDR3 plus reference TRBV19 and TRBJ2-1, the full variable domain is DGGITQSPKYLFRKEGQNVTLSCEQNLNHDAMYWYRQDPGQGLRLIYYSQIVNDFQKGDIAEGYSVSREKKESFPLTVTSAQKNPTAFYLCASSIRSGQGLGEQFFGPGTRLTVL.

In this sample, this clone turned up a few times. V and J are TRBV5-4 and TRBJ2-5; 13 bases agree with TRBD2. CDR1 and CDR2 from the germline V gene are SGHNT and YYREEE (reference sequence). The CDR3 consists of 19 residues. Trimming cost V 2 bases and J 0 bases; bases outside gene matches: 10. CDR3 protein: CASSFGGGTSGANQETQYF. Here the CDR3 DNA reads TGTGCCAGCAGCTTTGGGGGTGGGACTAGCGGGGCCAACCAAGAGACCCAGTACTTC. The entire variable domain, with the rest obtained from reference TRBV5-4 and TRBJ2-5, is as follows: ETGVTQSPTHLIKTRGQQVTLRCSSQSGHNTVSWYQQALGQGPQFIFQYYREEENGRGNFPPRFSGLQFPNYSSELNVNALELDDSALYLCASSFGGGTSGANQETQYFGPGTRLLVL.

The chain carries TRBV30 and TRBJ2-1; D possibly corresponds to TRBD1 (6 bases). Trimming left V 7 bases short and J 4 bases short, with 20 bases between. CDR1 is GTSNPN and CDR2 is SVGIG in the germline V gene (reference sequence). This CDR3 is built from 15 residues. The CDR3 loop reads CAYDTTGLHYNEQFF. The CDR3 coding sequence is TGTGCCTACGATACGACAGGTCTACATTACAATGAGCAGTTCTTC.

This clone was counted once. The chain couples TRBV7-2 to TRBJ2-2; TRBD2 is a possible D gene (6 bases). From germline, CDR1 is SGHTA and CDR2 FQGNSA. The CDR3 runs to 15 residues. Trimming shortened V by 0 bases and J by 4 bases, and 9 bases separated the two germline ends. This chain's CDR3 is CASSLAGGLTGELFF. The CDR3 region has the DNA TGTGCCAGCAGCTTAGCGGGGGGACTCACCGGGGAGCTGTTTTTT.

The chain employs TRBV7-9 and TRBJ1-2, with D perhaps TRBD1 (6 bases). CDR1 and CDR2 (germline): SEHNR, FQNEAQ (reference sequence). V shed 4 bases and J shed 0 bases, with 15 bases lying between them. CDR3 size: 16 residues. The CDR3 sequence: CASSSRAAGANYGYTF. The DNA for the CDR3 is TGTGCCAGCAGCTCACGCGCGGCAGGGGCTAACTATGGCTACACCTTC.

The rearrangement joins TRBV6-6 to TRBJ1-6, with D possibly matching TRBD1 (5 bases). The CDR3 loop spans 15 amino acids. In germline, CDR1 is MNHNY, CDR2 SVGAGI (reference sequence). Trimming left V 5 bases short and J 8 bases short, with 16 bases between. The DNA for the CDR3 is TGTGCCAGCAGTCGCAGGGCCGGGGGGGATTCACCCCTCCACTTT. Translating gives CASSRRAGGDSPLHF.

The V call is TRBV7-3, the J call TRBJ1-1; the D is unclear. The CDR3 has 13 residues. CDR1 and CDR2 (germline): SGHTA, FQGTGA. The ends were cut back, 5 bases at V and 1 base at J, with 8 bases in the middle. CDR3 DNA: TGTGCCAGCAGCCTTCAGAAGAACACTGAAGCTTTCTTT. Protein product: CASSLQKNTEAFF. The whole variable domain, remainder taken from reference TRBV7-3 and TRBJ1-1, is GAGVSQTPSNKVTEKGKYVELRCDPISGHTALYWYRQSLGQGPEFLIYFQGTGAADDSGLPNDRFFAVRPEGSVSTLKIQRTERGDSAVYLCASSLQKNTEAFFGQGTRLTVV.

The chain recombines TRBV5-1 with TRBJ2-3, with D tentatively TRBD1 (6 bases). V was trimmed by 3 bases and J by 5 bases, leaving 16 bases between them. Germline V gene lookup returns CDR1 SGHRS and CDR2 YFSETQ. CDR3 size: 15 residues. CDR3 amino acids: CASSSGGGPGDTQYF. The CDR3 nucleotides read TGCGCCAGCAGCTCGGGTGGGGGCCCGGGAGATACGCAGTATTTT.

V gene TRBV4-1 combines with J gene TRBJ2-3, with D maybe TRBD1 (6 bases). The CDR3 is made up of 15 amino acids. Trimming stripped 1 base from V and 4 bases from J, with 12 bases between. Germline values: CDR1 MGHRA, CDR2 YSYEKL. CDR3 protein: CASSQGDGGPDTQYF. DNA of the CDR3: TGCGCCAGCAGCCAAGGGGATGGGGGCCCAGATACGCAGTATTTT.

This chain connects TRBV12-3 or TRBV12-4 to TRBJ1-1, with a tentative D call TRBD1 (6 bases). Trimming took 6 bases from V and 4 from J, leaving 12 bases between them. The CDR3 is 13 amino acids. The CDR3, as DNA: TGTGCCAGCAGGTTGAGCAGGGGCACTGAAGCTTTCTTT. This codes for CASRLSRGTEAFF.

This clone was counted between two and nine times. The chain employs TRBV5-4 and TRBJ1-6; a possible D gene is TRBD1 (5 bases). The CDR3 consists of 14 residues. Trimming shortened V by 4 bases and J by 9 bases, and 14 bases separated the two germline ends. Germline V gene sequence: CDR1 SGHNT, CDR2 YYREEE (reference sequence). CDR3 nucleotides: TGTGCCAGCAGCGGGTGGGGAAGGGGTTCACCCCTCCACTTT. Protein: CASSGWGRGSPLHF. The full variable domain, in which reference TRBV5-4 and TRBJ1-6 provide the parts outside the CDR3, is ETGVTQSPTHLIKTRGQQVTLRCSSQSGHNTVSWYQQALGQGPQFIFQYYREEENGRGNFPPRFSGLQFPNYSSELNVNALELDDSALYLCASSGWGRGSPLHFGNGTRLTVT.

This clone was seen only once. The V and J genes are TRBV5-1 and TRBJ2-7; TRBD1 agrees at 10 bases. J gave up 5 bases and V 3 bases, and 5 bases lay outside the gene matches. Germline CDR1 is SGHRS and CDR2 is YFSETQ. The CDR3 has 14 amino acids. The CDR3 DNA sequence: TGCGCCAGCAGCTCCGGGACAGGGGTCGACGAGCAGTACTTC. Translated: CASSSGTGVDEQYF.

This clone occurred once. CDR3 protein: CACQQVASGANVLTF. The CDR3 bases are TGTGCCTGCCAACAGGTGGCCTCTGGGGCCAACGTCCTGACTTTC. The chain links TRBV30 to TRBJ2-6; TRBD1 is a possible D gene (5 bases). The CDR3 runs 15 residues. Per germline, CDR1 GTSNPN and CDR2 SVGIG (reference sequence). The V and J ends lost 6 bases and 0 bases respectively, with 12 bases between them.

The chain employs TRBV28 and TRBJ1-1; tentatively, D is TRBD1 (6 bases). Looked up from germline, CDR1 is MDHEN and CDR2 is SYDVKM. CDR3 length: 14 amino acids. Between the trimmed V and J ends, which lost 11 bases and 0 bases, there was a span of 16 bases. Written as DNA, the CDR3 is TGTGCCGTCTCCCCCGACAGGTTGAACACTGAAGCTTTCTTT. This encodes CAVSPDRLNTEAFF. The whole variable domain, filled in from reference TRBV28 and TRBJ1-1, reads DVKVTQSSRYLVKRTGEKVFLECVQDMDHENMFWYRQDPGLGLRLIYFSYDVKMKEKGDIPEGYSVSREKKERFSLILESASTNQTSMYLCAVSPDRLNTEAFFGQGTRLTVV.